This entry lists 2 T cell receptor beta chains sequenced from one sample in a study of shared clonotypes between healthy human individuals. Naive CD8 cells lacked CD45RO and underwent positive selection for CCR7, leaving out terminally differentiated effector memory CD45RA+ cells. Here immunoSEQ multiplex PCR was the method, and the copy in TCRdb shows in-frame clones only, minus some. The sample has roughly 850,000 clones; about 96% are singletons. Sequenced: naive CD8+ T cells sorted from blood. Source of these receptors: a young man in good health.

The rearrangement uses TRBV6-1 and TRBJ2-3; unclear D gene. The V gene's germline CDR1 is MNHNS and CDR2 SASEGT. The CDR3 spans 14 residues. The V end lost 3 bases, the J end lost 2 bases, and 9 bases lay between the germline ends. The CDR3 region is CASSDEPLTDTQYF. The CDR3 DNA reads as TGTGCCAGCAGTGACGAACCCCTCACAGATACGCAGTATTTT.

The chain links TRBV15 to TRBJ2-7; the D gene is possibly TRBD1 (6 bases). CDR3 size: 14 residues. Germline-derived CDR1 and CDR2 are LNHNV and YYDKDF (reference sequence). The germline V and J ends were trimmed by 4 bases and 2 bases, with 12 bases remaining between them. CDR3 sequence reads: CATSIPGQTYEQYF. DNA of the CDR3: TGTGCCACCAGCATCCCAGGACAGACCTACGAGCAGTACTTC. The whole variable domain, filled in from reference TRBV15 and TRBJ2-7, reads DAMVIQNPRYQVTQFGKPVTLSCSQTLNHNVMYWYQQKSSQAPKLLFHYYDKDFNNEADTPDNFQSRRPNTSFCFLDIRSPGLGDTAMYLCATSIPGQTYEQYFGPGTRLTVT.